This record concerns one TCR beta chain sequence. The clone's antigen remains unknown. This entry belongs to a study of T cells expressing NK-cell markers (TCRdb year 2020). Regarding the research as a whole: TCR beta-chain repertoires were profiled in sorted CD3+CD56+NKG2C+, CD3+CD56+NKG2C- and CD3+CD56-NKG2C+ T-cell subsets from several donors. Libraries were sequenced as 2 x 150 bp reads on Illumina HiSeq 2000/2500, MiSeq or NextSeq. The study sequenced eight donors, all healthy volunteers chosen at random: three men and five women. Most of the eight sequenced donors were HCMV-seropositive and one was HCMV-seronegative. The full study reports these points: Whether the expanded NKG2C-expressing T cell clones were specific for HCMV antigens remained unclear. In several donors, the dominant CD3+CD56+NKG2C+ clonotypes were found to rank among the top 10 CD8+ clonotypes and to make up roughly 1.0-7.5% of CD8+ T cells. Those dominant clonotypes were again the most abundant among CD3+CD56-NKG2C+ cells in several donors, at about 28.3-60.1%.

The data were produced on an Illumina HiSeq 2000. The TCR beta cDNA libraries were made using 5'RACE template switching, a step that added both a universal primer site and unique molecular identifiers. Synthesis of cDNA was primed from the TCR beta constant segment and was followed by two consecutive PCR amplification steps. For the original study's pipeline: Reads were demultiplexed and grouped by UMI with MIGEC, and clonotypes were assembled and quantified with MiTCR. To remove erroneous sequences, TCR cDNA sequences were retained only when supported by two or more reads. The tcR package was used for downstream repertoire analysis, and clonotypes were matched across fractions by CDR3 nucleotide sequence plus V segment. Antigen specificity was annotated against VDJdb with VDJmatch, allowing one amino acid substitution in CDR3. TCRdb reprocessed the reads, so every CDR3 protein sequence counts as one entry and DNA is not shown. The V and J calls follow TCRdb's processing rather than the paper's. This sample's table lists about 260,000 distinct CDR3 sequences. The ten biggest clones cover about 0.4% of the sample.

The CDR3 contains 14 residues, cysteine and phenylalanine counted. DNA for this receptor is not on file. HCMV serostatus was determined by detecting HCMV-specific IgG in serum with a commercial ELISA kit. Peripheral blood mononuclear cells were isolated from blood by Ficoll density gradient centrifugation. This receptor was identified in a young man in good health. Donor details come from another sample of the same person, matched by shared clones. Sequencing input: blood T cells: a sorted CD56 or NKG2C T cell subset, CD4+ or CD8+ T cells, or bulk PBMC T cells (not recorded which). The sequence links TRBV12-3 or TRBV12-4 to TRBJ2-1; the D gene TCRdb calls, TRBD1, cannot be checked with no DNA. The CDR3 reads CASSYRDVSDEQFF.